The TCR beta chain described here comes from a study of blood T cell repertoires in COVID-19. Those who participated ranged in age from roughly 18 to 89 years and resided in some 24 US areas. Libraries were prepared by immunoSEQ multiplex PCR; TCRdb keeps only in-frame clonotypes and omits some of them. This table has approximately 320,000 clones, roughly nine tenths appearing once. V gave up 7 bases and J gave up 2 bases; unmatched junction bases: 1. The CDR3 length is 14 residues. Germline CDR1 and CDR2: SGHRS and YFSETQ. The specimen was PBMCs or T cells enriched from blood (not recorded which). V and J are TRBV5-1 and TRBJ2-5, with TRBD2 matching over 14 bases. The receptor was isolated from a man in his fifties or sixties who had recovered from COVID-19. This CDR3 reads CASGLAGGQETQYF. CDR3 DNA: TGCGCCAGCGGACTAGCGGGAGGACAAGAGACCCAGTACTTC.